This T cell receptor (beta chain) stems from a study of shared clonotypes between healthy human individuals. Method: immunoSEQ multiplex PCR; TCRdb's copy keeps in-frame clones and lacks some. The sample carries millions of clones, approximately 93% recorded once. From germline, CDR1 is SGHNT and CDR2 YYREEE (reference sequence). The CDR3 covers 12 residues. V lost 3 bases, J lost 5 bases, and 6 bases lay in between. Every donor was a Caucasian adult from Nashville, Tennessee. This clone showed up just once. The TCR sequence derives from a man aged 18 to 30 in good health. Some clones in this sample may be carry-over from other donors' samples. The J gene is TRBJ2-1, the V gene TRBV5-4; D unresolved. Sequencing was performed on naive CD4+ T cells from PBMCs. Specified subset: CD45RA+ positively selected. The CDR3 reads CASSYIDNEQFF. The CDR3 DNA reads TGTGCCAGCAGCTACATAGACAATGAGCAGTTCTTC.